The 20 T cell receptor beta chains presented below share a single source sample, sequenced in a study of identical twins. TCRdb passed the 5' RACE reads through MiXCR, listing each CDR3 protein once. Of 550,000 to 700,000 distinct CDR3 sequences in the sample, 21% were seen once. These records were also assigned to another study, of T cells expressing NK-cell markers.

The material sequenced was PBMCs. Source of these receptors: a young woman in good health.

This clonotype has a handful of counts. CDR3 nucleotides: TGTGCCAGCAGTTACGGGGTCATGAAAGGCATGAAACTGTTTTTT. It yields the protein CASSYGVMKGMKLFF. This rearrangement joins TRBV6-5 to TRBJ1-4; D not certain. CDR3 size: 15 residues. Trimming left V 2 bases short and J 11 bases short, with 18 bases between. Germline CDR1 MNHEY, CDR2 SVGAGI.

In its sample, this clonotype was seen a few times. The chain couples TRBV2 to TRBJ2-1; 8 nucleotides align to TRBD2. Looked up from germline, CDR1 is SNHLY and CDR2 is FYNNEI. CDR3 size: 14 residues. V shed 4 bases and J 10 bases; nucleotides not matched to a gene: 9. CDR3 amino acids: CASSVTGRALEQFF. CDR3 nucleotide sequence: TGTGCCAGCAGTGTGACCGGGAGGGCCTTAGAGCAGTTCTTC.

This clonotype appeared a few times. The genes are TRBV12-3 or TRBV12-4 and TRBJ1-1; 7 nucleotides agree with TRBD1. Unmatched junction bases numbered 9, after V lost 2 bases and J lost 6 bases. The CDR3 spans 15 residues. The CDR3 region has the DNA TGTGCCAGCAGTTTACATAGCAGGGGGGCGGCTGAAGCTTTCTTT. Amino acids: CASSLHSRGAAEAFF.

This chain connects TRBV12-3 or TRBV12-4 to TRBJ2-1; 8 bases are a match to TRBD2. Unmatched junction bases numbered 7, after V lost 6 bases and J lost 3 bases. This CDR3 has 15 amino acids. CDR3 sequence: CASRGSGGRYNEQFF. The CDR3 DNA reads as TGTGCCAGCAGGGGGAGCGGGGGTCGCTACAATGAGCAGTTCTTC.

The genes are TRBV12-3 or TRBV12-4 and TRBJ1-4, with D uncertain. CDR3 size: 11 residues. V lost 3 bases, J lost 14 bases, and 10 bases lay in between. CDR3 protein: CASSLSEDLFF. CDR3 DNA: TGTGCCAGCAGTTTGAGCGAAGATCTGTTTTTT.

This clonotype was found a few times. This chain joins TRBV10-3 and TRBJ2-1, with D unclear. The V end was cut by 6 bases, the J end by 1 base, with 22 bases between. Germline V gives CDR1 ENHRY, CDR2 SYGVKD. The CDR3 length is 18 residues. CDR3 protein: CAIRASLLRTESYNEQFF. The CDR3 DNA sequence: TGTGCCATCAGAGCCTCCCTCCTCAGGACCGAGTCCTACAATGAGCAGTTCTTC.

A few counts support this clonotype. This sequence joins TRBV20-1 and TRBJ2-7; a possible D gene is TRBD1 (6 bases). Trimming stripped 3 bases from V and 5 bases from J, with 11 bases between. This CDR3 comprises 12 residues. Germline lookup yields CDR1 DFQATT and CDR2 SNEGSKA (reference sequence). Here the CDR3 DNA reads TGCAGTGCTAGGGACAGCCCCCACGAGCAGTACTTC. Its protein product is CSARDSPHEQYF.

The chain combines TRBV6-1 with TRBJ1-6; D not certain. This CDR3 is built from 13 residues. CDR1 MNHNS and CDR2 SASEGT come from the germline V gene. V shed 8 bases and J shed 6 bases, with 11 bases lying between them. CDR3 in DNA: TGTGCCAGCTCGAGGCACACTAATTCACCCCTCCACTTT. Translation: CASSRHTNSPLHF.

This chain connects TRBV24-1 to TRBJ1-1; D remains ambiguous. The length of the CDR3 is 13 residues. Germline lookup yields CDR1 KGHDR and CDR2 SFDVKD. Deletions cut 4 bases from V and 7 bases from J, with 12 bases between. In DNA, the CDR3 is TGTGCCACCAGTGACCCGATTAGCGGTGAAGCTTTCTTT. Protein: CATSDPISGEAFF.

This rearrangement joins TRBV6-1 to TRBJ2-1, with TRBD2 matching over 8 bases. Germline CDR1 and CDR2: MNHNS and SASEGT. The CDR3 length is 14 residues. After removal of 6 bases from V and 8 bases from J, the junction contained 9 bases not matched to a gene. The CDR3 loop is CASSREGPFDEQFF. CDR3 coding DNA: TGTGCCAGCAGCCGGGAGGGCCCTTTTGATGAGCAGTTCTTC.

The chain is built from TRBV7-2 and TRBJ2-3, with D maybe TRBD1 (5 bases). V lost 8 bases, J lost 10 bases, and 19 bases lay in between. In germline, CDR1 is SGHTA, CDR2 FQGNSA. The CDR3 has 13 residues. CDR3 loop: CASGGQGLKPQYF. Written as DNA, the CDR3 is TGTGCCAGCGGTGGGCAGGGATTAAAACCGCAGTATTTT. Filled out from reference TRBV7-2 and TRBJ2-3, the complete variable domain reads GAGVSQSPSNKVTEKGKDVELRCDPISGHTALYWYRQSLGQGLEFLIYFQGNSAPDKSGLPSDRFSAERTGGSVSTLTIQRTQQEDSAVYLCASGGQGLKPQYFGPGTRLTVL.

This clonotype was seen more than once but under ten times. The chain joins TRBV4-3 to TRBJ2-7; D not certain. The CDR3 runs to 15 residues. Trimming removed 4 bases from V and 2 bases from J, with 15 bases in between. CDR1 is LGHNA, CDR2 YSLEER, per germline. The CDR3 loop is CASSPPRFKAYEQYF. The CDR3 DNA reads TGCGCCAGCAGCCCCCCCCGATTCAAAGCCTACGAGCAGTACTTC.

This clonotype was seen only a few times. The chain recombines TRBV12-3 or TRBV12-4 with TRBJ2-2, with 9 bases lining up with TRBD1. V was pared by 6 bases and J by 5 bases, with 10 bases of the junction left unmatched. This CDR3 is built from 16 residues. The CDR3 spells CASRPLQGAGTGELFF. Here the CDR3 DNA reads TGTGCCAGCAGACCCCTACAGGGGGCGGGAACCGGGGAGCTGTTTTTT.

The rearrangement links TRBV13 to TRBJ2-1; 10 positions agree with TRBD1. The CDR3 runs to 16 residues. Germline CDR1 reads PRHDT; CDR2 reads FYEKMQ (reference sequence). V was pared by 5 bases and J by 5 bases, with 9 bases of the junction left unmatched. CDR3 DNA: TGTGCCAGCAGCGCTACCTGGGACAGGGGCGACAATGAGCAGTTCTTC. Residues: CASSATWDRGDNEQFF.

This chain uses TRBV15 with TRBJ2-2, with 9 bases lining up with TRBD1. The germline V gene encodes CDR1 LNHNV and CDR2 YYDKDF (reference sequence). The CDR3 is made up of 14 amino acids. The J segment lost 5 bases and the V segment lost 4 bases, leaving 2 bases of the junction unmatched. CDR3 sequence: CATSIDRGTGELFF. In DNA, the CDR3 is TGTGCCACCAGCATCGACAGGGGGACCGGGGAGCTGTTTTTT.

The chain has TRBV6-1 and TRBJ1-2; no reliable D call. The CDR3 runs 17 residues. In germline, CDR1 is MNHNS, CDR2 SASEGT. V lost 6 bases to trimming and J lost 12 bases, with 32 bases between them. The CDR3 nucleotides are TGTGCCAGCAGACCTACAGTCCTCGGGTTTTTTGAGGGTGGACACACCTTC. Amino acids: CASRPTVLGFFEGGHTF.

The chain employs TRBV7-2 and TRBJ2-1; D possibly corresponds to TRBD2 (6 bases). The CDR3 sequence is 17 residues long. The V end lost 5 bases, the J end lost 8 bases, and 25 bases lay between the germline ends. CDR1 and CDR2 (germline): SGHTA, FQGNSA. This chain's CDR3 is CASSPKEGSLGSHEQFF. CDR3 sequence (DNA): TGTGCCAGCAGCCCAAAGGAGGGGAGTCTAGGATCTCATGAGCAGTTCTTC.

A few counts support this clonotype. The V gene is TRBV7-2, the J gene TRBJ2-1; D possibly corresponds to TRBD2 (6 bases). CDR3 size: 15 residues. Between the trimmed V and J ends, which lost 2 bases and 2 bases, there was a span of 10 bases. Germline-derived CDR1 and CDR2 are SGHTA and FQGNSA. The CDR3 is CASSLLRGAYNEQFF. CDR3 DNA sequence: TGTGCCAGCAGCTTACTGCGGGGCGCCTACAATGAGCAGTTCTTC.

This chain links TRBV7-3 with TRBJ1-6; D gene unclear. The CDR3 covers 16 residues. The germline V and J ends were trimmed by 1 base and 7 bases, with 14 bases remaining between them. Germline V lookup: CDR1 SGHTA, CDR2 FQGTGA. As DNA, the CDR3 is TGTGCCAGCAGCTTAAACTTGCCCGGGTTGAATTCACCCCTCCACTTT. It encodes CASSLNLPGLNSPLHF. The full variable domain, with the rest looked up from reference TRBV7-3 and TRBJ1-6, is GAGVSQTPSNKVTEKGKYVELRCDPISGHTALYWYRQSLGQGPEFLIYFQGTGAADDSGLPNDRFFAVRPEGSVSTLKIQRTERGDSAVYLCASSLNLPGLNSPLHFGNGTRLTVT.

There are a few counts of this clonotype. The chain joins TRBV12-3 or TRBV12-4 to TRBJ2-2; D unresolved. The germline V and J ends were trimmed by 3 bases and 6 bases, with 11 bases remaining between them. The CDR3 has 14 amino acids. This chain's CDR3 is CASSLSSWPGELFF. The DNA of the CDR3 is TGTGCCAGCAGTTTGAGCTCTTGGCCCGGGGAGCTGTTTTTT.